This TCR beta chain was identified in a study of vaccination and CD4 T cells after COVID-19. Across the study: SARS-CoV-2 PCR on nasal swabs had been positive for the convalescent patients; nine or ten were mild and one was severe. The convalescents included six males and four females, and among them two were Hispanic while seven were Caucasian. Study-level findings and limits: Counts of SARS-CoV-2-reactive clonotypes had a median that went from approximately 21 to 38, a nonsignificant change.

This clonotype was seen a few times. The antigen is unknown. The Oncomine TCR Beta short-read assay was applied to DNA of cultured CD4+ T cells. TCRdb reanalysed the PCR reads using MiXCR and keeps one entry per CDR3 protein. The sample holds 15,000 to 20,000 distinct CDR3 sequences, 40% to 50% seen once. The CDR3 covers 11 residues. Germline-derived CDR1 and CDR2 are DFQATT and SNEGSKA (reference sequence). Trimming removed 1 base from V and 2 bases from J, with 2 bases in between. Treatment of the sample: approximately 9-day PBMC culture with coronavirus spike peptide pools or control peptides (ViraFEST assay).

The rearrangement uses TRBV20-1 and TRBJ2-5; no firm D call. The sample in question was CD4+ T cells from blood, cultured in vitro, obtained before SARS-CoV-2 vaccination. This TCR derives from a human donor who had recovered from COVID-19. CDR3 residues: CSARGQETQYF. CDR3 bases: TGCAGTGCTAGAGGGCAAGAGACCCAGTACTTC.